The 21 T cell receptor beta chains listed next were all sequenced from one sample in a study of blood T cell repertoires in COVID-19. Repertoires were generated with immunoSEQ multiplex PCR, while TCRdb's copy carries only in-frame clones and drops some. The sample has approximately 100,000 clones; about 86% are singletons. Sequencing was performed on PBMCs or T cells enriched from blood (not recorded which). These TCRs come from a woman aged 45 to 65 who had recovered from COVID-19.

The chain combines TRBV24-1 with TRBJ1-2, with 8 bases lining up with TRBD1. The CDR3 consists of 15 residues. Unmatched junction bases numbered 10, after V lost 4 bases and J lost 7 bases. Germline CDR1 reads KGHDR; CDR2 reads SFDVKD. CDR3 nucleotide sequence: TGTGCCACCAGTGACTCGGGACAGGAGGTGATTGGCTACACCTTC. Protein product: CATSDSGQEVIGYTF.

V and J are TRBV4-1 and TRBJ1-1; no definite D call. The germline V and J ends were trimmed by 7 bases and 3 bases, with 12 bases remaining between them. CDR1 and CDR2 (germline): MGHRA, YSYEKL. The CDR3 covers 13 residues. CDR3 protein: CASKGETDTEAFF. The CDR3 DNA sequence: TGCGCCAGCAAGGGAGAGACGGACACTGAAGCTTTCTTT.

The chain carries TRBV7-9 and TRBJ1-4, with D unclear. The germline V and J ends were trimmed by 7 bases and 8 bases, with 17 bases remaining between them. This CDR3 has 14 amino acids. Germline V lookup: CDR1 SEHNR, CDR2 FQNEAQ (reference sequence). The CDR3 reads CASTRIGSSEKLFF. CDR3 in DNA: TGTGCCAGCACCCGTATCGGTTCGAGCGAAAAACTGTTTTTT.

This rearrangement joins TRBV18 to TRBJ2-5; D is unclear. Germline V gives CDR1 KGHSH, CDR2 LQKENI. CDR3 length: 13 residues. Trimming removed 2 bases at V and 3 bases at J, with 7 bases between. In DNA form, the CDR3 reads TGTGCCAGCTCACCAAGCGTGAAAGAGACCCAGTACTTC. This codes for CASSPSVKETQYF.

The rearrangement uses TRBV28 and TRBJ1-3; 8 nucleotides align to TRBD1. This CDR3 region has 16 residues. Losses at the gene ends were 4 bases for V and 4 bases for J; bases not matched to a gene: 9. Looked up from germline, CDR1 is MDHEN and CDR2 is SYDVKM. The CDR3 nucleotides read TGTGCCAGCAGTTCCCCGTCGCGGGACAGGGGAAACACCATATATTTT. Translating it yields CASSSPSRDRGNTIYF.

The rearrangement links TRBV6-5 to TRBJ1-1; 10 bases are shared with TRBD1. This CDR3 spans 14 amino acids. V trimming: 4 bases; J trimming: 5 bases; junction bases outside the gene matches: 4. Germline CDR1 and CDR2: MNHEY and SVGAGI. The CDR3 region is CASSLGTGVTEAFF. The CDR3 nucleotides are TGTGCCAGCAGTTTGGGGACAGGGGTAACTGAAGCTTTCTTT.

J is TRBJ2-7 and V is TRBV27; a possible D gene is TRBD1 (7 bases). The CDR3 covers 14 residues. CDR1 and CDR2 (germline): MNHEY, SMNVEV (reference sequence). V was clipped by 5 bases and J by 3 bases, with 14 bases between them. The CDR3 here is CASSLQGGNYEQYF. Written as DNA, the CDR3 is TGTGCCAGCAGTCTCCAGGGGGGCAACTACGAGCAGTACTTC.

The genes are TRBV2 and TRBJ2-7; 7 bases line up with TRBD2. V gave up 1 base and J gave up 3 bases; unmatched junction bases: 6. Germline V lookup: CDR1 SNHLY, CDR2 FYNNEI. The CDR3 runs to 15 residues. CDR3 region: CASSEEGGRVYEQYF. The CDR3, as DNA: TGTGCCAGCAGTGAAGAGGGCGGGAGAGTCTACGAGCAGTACTTC.

This chain joins TRBV5-6 and TRBJ2-2; a possible D gene is TRBD2 (5 bases). The V and J ends lost 5 bases and 4 bases respectively, with 12 bases between them. The CDR3 spans 14 residues. From germline, CDR1 is SGHDT and CDR2 YYEEEE. The CDR3 loop reads CASRGPEATGELFF. The CDR3 DNA is TGTGCCAGCAGGGGCCCGGAGGCCACCGGGGAGCTGTTTTTT. The variable domain in full, completed from reference TRBV5-6 and TRBJ2-2, reads DAGVTQSPTHLIKTRGQQVTLRCSPKSGHDTVSWYQQALGQGPQFIFQYYEEEERQRGNFPDRFSGHQFPNYSSELNVNALLLGDSALYLCASRGPEATGELFFGEGSRLTVL.

This clone has ten or more counts. The chain combines TRBV7-9 with TRBJ2-3; no clear D. From germline, CDR1 is SEHNR and CDR2 FQNEAQ (reference sequence). The CDR3 totals 12 residues. Trimming left V 1 base short and J 6 bases short, with 5 bases between. Here the CDR3 DNA reads TGTGCCAGCAGCTTAGTCGGGGATACGCAGTATTTT. Protein: CASSLVGDTQYF.

The rearrangement links TRBV12-5 to TRBJ2-7; no clear D gene. Per germline, CDR1 LGHNT and CDR2 FRNRAP. The CDR3 has 11 residues. Trimming shortened V by 5 bases and J by 3 bases, and 5 bases separated the two germline ends. This CDR3 reads CASGVNYEQYF. CDR3 nucleotides: TGTGCTAGTGGTGTAAACTACGAGCAGTACTTC.

This clone has more than one count but fewer than ten. The chain couples TRBV7-9 to TRBJ1-1, with D perhaps matching TRBD1 (5 bases). Looked up from germline, CDR1 is SEHNR and CDR2 is FQNEAQ (reference sequence). V was trimmed by 7 bases and J by 7 bases, leaving 10 bases between them. The CDR3 is 11 amino acids. Here the CDR3 reads CASIQGGEAFF. The CDR3, as DNA: TGTGCCAGCATCCAGGGCGGTGAAGCTTTCTTT.

This clone turned up a few times. This chain connects TRBV10-3 to TRBJ1-1, with D maybe TRBD1 (5 bases). V was cut by 7 bases and J by 4 bases, with 7 bases left in between. CDR1 and CDR2 (germline): ENHRY, SYGVKD. There are 11 residues in the CDR3. CDR3 sequence reads: CAITQGTEAFF. The CDR3 DNA reads TGTGCCATCACGCAGGGCACTGAAGCTTTCTTT.

This clone was recorded once. The chain employs TRBV6-5 and TRBJ2-1, with 8 bases identical to TRBD2. This CDR3 is built from 15 residues. Germline assignment: CDR1 MNHEY and CDR2 SVGAGI. The ends lost 3 bases at V and 5 bases at J; junction bases unmatched: 6. The CDR3 region has the DNA TGTGCCAGCAGTTATACGGGGGGGCCCCACAATGAGCAGTTCTTC. Protein sequence: CASSYTGGPHNEQFF.

The table lists this clone with a count of one. The rearrangement uses TRBV5-4 and TRBJ2-5; D is perhaps TRBD2 (7 bases). CDR1 is SGHNT and CDR2 is YYREEE in the germline V gene (reference sequence). V was clipped by 2 bases and J by 5 bases, with 16 bases between them. The CDR3 extends over 15 amino acids. In DNA form, the CDR3 reads TGTGCCAGCAGCTTCGGGGGGCTAGCTCGGGAGACCCAGTACTTC. This sequence encodes CASSFGGLARETQYF.

This clone has only a few counts. The rearrangement uses TRBV10-3 and TRBJ2-2; possibly TRBD2 for D (5 bases). The CDR3 consists of 14 residues. Per the germline V gene, CDR1 is ENHRY and CDR2 is SYGVKD. V lost 3 bases, J lost 3 bases, and 8 bases lay in between. This CDR3 reads CAISEYGDTGELFF. DNA for the CDR3: TGTGCCATCAGTGAATACGGGGACACCGGGGAGCTGTTTTTT.

A note on this clone: Because it lacks the conserved phenylalanine or tryptophan at the end, this CDR3 is likely a read error. Because the CDR3's place on the DNA is in doubt, the DNA is left out and the CDR3 is given as listed by TCRdb. The genes are TRBV30 and TRBJ2-7; the table gives TRBD1 as D, unverified against the DNA. The CDR3 extends over 17 residues, inclusive of both ends. Germline V lookup: CDR1 GTSNPN, CDR2 SVGIG (reference sequence). The CDR3 region is CAWSPIPGQGTNRGLAL.

This chain uses TRBV6-5 with TRBJ2-7; D not certain. Trimming pared 4 bases from V and 0 bases from J, leaving 7 bases between. This CDR3 region has 13 residues. Per germline, CDR1 MNHEY and CDR2 SVGAGI. The CDR3 coding sequence is TGTGCCAGCAGTTTCGACAACTCCTACGAGCAGTACTTC. Protein sequence: CASSFDNSYEQYF.

This chain joins TRBV30 and TRBJ1-1; D might be TRBD1 (5 bases). CDR1 GTSNPN and CDR2 SVGIG come from the germline V gene (reference sequence). CDR3 size: 14 residues. Deletions cut 3 bases from V and 0 bases from J, with 11 bases between. The CDR3 DNA follows: TGTGCCTGGAGCCTAACAGGAATGAACACTGAAGCTTTCTTT. Encoded protein: CAWSLTGMNTEAFF.

This chain joins TRBV2 and TRBJ2-6; TRBD1 aligns across 8 bases. The CDR3 runs 15 residues. In germline, CDR1 is SNHLY, CDR2 FYNNEI. V was pared by 5 bases and J by 4 bases, with 4 bases of the junction left unmatched. CDR3 bases: TGTGCCAGCAGTTTCAGGGGGCTAGGGGCCAACGTCCTGACTTTC. Protein product: CASSFRGLGANVLTF.

The CDR3 DNA sequence: TGTGCCAGTAGGGACAGTGGTATGAACACTGAAGCTTTCTTT. It translates to CASRDSGMNTEAFF. The rearrangement uses TRBV19 and TRBJ1-1, with TRBD1 as a possible D gene (6 bases). The CDR3 is 14 residues long. V lost 6 bases and J 0 bases, leaving 11 bases between the germline ends. Germline V gene data show CDR1 as LNHDA and CDR2 as SQIVND (reference sequence).